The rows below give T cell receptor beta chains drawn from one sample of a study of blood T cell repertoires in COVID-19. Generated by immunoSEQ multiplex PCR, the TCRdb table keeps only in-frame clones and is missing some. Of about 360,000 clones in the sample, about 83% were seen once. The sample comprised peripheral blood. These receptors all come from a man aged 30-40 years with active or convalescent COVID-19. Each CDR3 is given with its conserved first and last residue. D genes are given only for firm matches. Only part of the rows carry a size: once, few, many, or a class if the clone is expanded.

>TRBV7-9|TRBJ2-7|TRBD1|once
CASSEFASGTGIYEQYF
TGTGCCAGCAGCGAATTCGCCTCCGGGACAGGGATCTACGAGCAGTACTTC
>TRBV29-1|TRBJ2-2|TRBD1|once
CSVDGDRDYTGELFF
TGCAGCGTTGATGGGGACAGGGACTACACCGGGGAGCTGTTTTTT
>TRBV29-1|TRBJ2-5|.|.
CSVERARGGETQYF
TGCAGCGTTGAAAGGGCCAGGGGAGGGGAGACCCAGTACTTC
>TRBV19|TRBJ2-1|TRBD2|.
CASSPGASGTYNEQFF
TGTGCCAGTAGTCCCGGGGCTAGCGGGACCTACAATGAGCAGTTCTTC
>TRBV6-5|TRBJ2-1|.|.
CASSYSRQPSYNEQFF
TGTGCCAGCAGTTACTCGAGGCAGCCCTCCTACAATGAGCAGTTCTTC
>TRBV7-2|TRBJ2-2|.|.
CASSPWGGITGELFF
TGTGCCAGCAGCCCTTGGGGCGGAATCACCGGGGAGCTGTTTTTT
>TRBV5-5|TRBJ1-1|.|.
CASRRVTEAFF
TGTGCCAGCAGGAGGGTCACTGAAGCTTTCTTT
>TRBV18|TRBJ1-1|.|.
CASSPTQQGENTEAFF
TGTGCCAGCTCACCTACGCAACAGGGAGAGAACACTGAAGCTTTCTTT
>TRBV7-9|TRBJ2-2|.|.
CASSLKSNTANTGELFF
TGTGCCAGCAGCTTGAAGTCAAACACAGCGAACACCGGGGAGCTGTTTTTT
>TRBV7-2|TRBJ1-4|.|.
CASSLETAATNEKLFF
TGTGCCAGCAGCTTAGAGACAGCTGCAACTAATGAAAAACTGTTTTTT
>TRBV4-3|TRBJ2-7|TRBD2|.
CASSQDFRGRDEQYF
TGCGCCAGCAGCCAAGATTTTCGCGGGAGGGACGAGCAGTACTTC
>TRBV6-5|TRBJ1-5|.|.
CASKYSNQPQHF
TGTGCCAGCAAATATAGCAATCAGCCCCAGCATTTT
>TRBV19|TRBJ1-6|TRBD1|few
CASRDSLNSPLHF
TGTGCCAGTCGGGACAGCCTCAATTCACCCCTCCACTTT
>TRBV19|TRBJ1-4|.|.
CASSMRGAFREKLFF
TGTGCCAGTAGTATGCGGGGGGCCTTTCGTGAAAAACTGTTTTTT
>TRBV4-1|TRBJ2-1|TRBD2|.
CASSQAAGGPSNEQFF
TGCGCCAGCAGCCAGGCCGCGGGGGGGCCAAGTAATGAGCAGTTCTTC
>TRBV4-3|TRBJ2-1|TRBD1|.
CASSPKYRGSYNEQFF
TGCGCCAGCAGCCCGAAGTACAGGGGATCCTACAATGAGCAGTTCTTC
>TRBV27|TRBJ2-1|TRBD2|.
CASRIAGGRNEQFF
TGTGCCAGCAGGATAGCGGGAGGGAGGAATGAGCAGTTCTTC
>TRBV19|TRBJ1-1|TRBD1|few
CASSVAYRGPRTTFF
TGTGCCAGTAGTGTCGCTTACAGGGGGCCGCGAACGACTTTCTTT
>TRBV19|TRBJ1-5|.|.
CASSIAGSIRNQPQHF
TGTGCCAGTAGTATAGCAGGATCAATACGCAATCAGCCCCAGCATTTT
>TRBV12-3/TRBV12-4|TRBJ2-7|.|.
CASGSHWPAYF
TGTGCCAGCGGCTCCCATTGGCCTGCTTACTTC
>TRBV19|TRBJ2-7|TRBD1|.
CASSMRTGGYEQYF
TGTGCCAGTAGTATGAGGACAGGGGGCTACGAGCAGTACTTC
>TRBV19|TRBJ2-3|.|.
CASSSQSSTDTQYF
TGTGCCAGTAGTTCTCAGTCTAGCACAGATACGCAGTATTTT
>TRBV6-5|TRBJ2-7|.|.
CASSYSPGARKEYF
TGTGCCAGCAGTTACTCGCCAGGGGCCCGTAAGGAGTACTTC
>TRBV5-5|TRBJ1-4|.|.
CASSLGGSTNEKLFF
TGTGCCAGCAGCTTGGGTGGGAGTACTAATGAAAAACTGTTTTTT
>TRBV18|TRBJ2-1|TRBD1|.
CASSPGQGLITGEQFF
TGTGCCAGCTCACCGGGACAGGGGTTGATAACGGGTGAGCAGTTCTTC
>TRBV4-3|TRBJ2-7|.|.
CASSQLVQGSSYEQYF
TGCGCCAGCAGCCAACTTGTTCAGGGCAGCTCCTACGAGCAGTACTTC
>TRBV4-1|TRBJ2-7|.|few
CASSRDPLPNYEQYF
TGCGCCAGCAGCCGAGACCCCCTACCCAACTACGAGCAGTACTTC
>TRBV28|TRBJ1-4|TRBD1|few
CASSSTGVPNEKLFF
TGTGCCAGCAGTTCCACAGGGGTTCCTAATGAAAAACTGTTTTTT
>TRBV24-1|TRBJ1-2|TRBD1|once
CATSDSSQGYGYTF
TGTGCCACCAGTGACTCTTCACAGGGGTATGGCTACACCTTC
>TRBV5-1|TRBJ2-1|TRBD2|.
CASSLDGGGHNEQFF
TGCGCCAGCAGCTTGGATGGGGGAGGGCACAATGAGCAGTTCTTC
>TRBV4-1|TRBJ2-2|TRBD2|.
CASSQDGAGTTNTGELFF
TGCGCCAGCAGCCAAGATGGGGCAGGGACTACCAACACCGGGGAGCTGTTTTTT
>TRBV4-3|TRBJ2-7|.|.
CASSQGLGTEQYF
TGCGCCAGCAGCCAAGGCCTCGGGACAGAGCAGTACTTC
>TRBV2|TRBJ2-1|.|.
CASSAIDEQFF
TGTGCCAGCAGTGCTATCGATGAGCAGTTCTTC
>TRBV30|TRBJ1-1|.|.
CAWSPRGRNTEAFF
TGTGCCTGGAGTCCCCGAGGCAGGAACACTGAAGCTTTCTTT
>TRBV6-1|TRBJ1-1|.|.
CASSEQLRGGGMNTEAFF
TGTGCCAGCAGTGAACAACTGAGGGGCGGGGGCATGAACACTGAAGCTTTCTTT
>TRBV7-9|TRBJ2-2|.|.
CASSSFDREAGELFF
TGTGCCAGCAGCTCCTTCGACAGGGAGGCCGGGGAGCTGTTTTTT